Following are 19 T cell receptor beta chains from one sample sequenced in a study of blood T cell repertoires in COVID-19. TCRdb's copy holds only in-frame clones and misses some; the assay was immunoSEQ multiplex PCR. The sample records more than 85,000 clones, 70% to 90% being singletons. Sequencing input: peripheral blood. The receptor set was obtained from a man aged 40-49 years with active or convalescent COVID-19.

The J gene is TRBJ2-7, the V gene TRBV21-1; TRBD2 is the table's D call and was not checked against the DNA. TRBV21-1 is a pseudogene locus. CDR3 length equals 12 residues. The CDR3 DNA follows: TGTGCCAGCAGCTTTCTAAACTGCGAGCAGTACTTC. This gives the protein CASSFLNCEQYF.

CDR3 DNA sequence: TGTGCCAGCAGTAACCTCCACAGGGGACTGGCCAAAAACATTCAGTACTTC. It is translated as CASSNLHRGLAKNIQYF. The J gene is TRBJ2-4, the V gene TRBV6-2 or TRBV6-3; perhaps TRBD1 as D (7 bases). V was trimmed by 5 bases and J by 1 base, leaving 18 bases between them. Germline V gene data show CDR1 as MNHEY and CDR2 as SVGEGT. The CDR3 is 17 residues long.

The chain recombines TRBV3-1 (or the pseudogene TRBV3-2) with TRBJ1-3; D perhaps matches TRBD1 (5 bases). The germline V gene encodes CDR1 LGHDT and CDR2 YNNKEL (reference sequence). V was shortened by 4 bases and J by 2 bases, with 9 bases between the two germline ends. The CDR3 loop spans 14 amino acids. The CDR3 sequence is CASSLGGPGNTIYF. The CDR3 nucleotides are TGTGCCAGCAGCCTGGGGGGACCTGGAAACACCATATATTTT.

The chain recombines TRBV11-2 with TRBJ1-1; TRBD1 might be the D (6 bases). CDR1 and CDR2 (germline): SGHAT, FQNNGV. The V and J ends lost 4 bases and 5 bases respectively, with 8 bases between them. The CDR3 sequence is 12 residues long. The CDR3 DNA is TGTGCCAGCAGCTCCCAGGGGACTGAAGCTTTCTTT. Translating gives CASSSQGTEAFF.

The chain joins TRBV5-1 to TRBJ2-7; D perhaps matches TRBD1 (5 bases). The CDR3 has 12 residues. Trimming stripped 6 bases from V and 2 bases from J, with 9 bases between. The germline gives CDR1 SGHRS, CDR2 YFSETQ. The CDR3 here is CASKLDTYEQYF. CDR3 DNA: TGCGCCAGCAAACTGGACACCTACGAGCAGTACTTC.

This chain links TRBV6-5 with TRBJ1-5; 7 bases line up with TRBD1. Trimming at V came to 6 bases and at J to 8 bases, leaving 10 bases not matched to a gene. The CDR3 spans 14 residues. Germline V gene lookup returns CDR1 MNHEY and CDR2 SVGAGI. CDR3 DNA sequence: TGTGCCAGCAGAAACAGGGGCCATAAGGAGCCCCAGCATTTT. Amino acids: CASRNRGHKEPQHF.

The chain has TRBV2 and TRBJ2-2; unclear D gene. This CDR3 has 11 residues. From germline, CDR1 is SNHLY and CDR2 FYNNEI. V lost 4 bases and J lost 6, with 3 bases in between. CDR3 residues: CASSVAGELFF. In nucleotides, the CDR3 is TGTGCCAGCAGTGTAGCCGGGGAGCTGTTTTTT.

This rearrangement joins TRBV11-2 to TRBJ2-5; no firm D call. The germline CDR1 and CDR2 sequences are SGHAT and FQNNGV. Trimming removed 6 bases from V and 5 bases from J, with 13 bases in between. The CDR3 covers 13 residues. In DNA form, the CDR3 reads TGTGCCAGCAGGCGTTTGGGCTTCGAGACCCAGTACTTC. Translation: CASRRLGFETQYF.

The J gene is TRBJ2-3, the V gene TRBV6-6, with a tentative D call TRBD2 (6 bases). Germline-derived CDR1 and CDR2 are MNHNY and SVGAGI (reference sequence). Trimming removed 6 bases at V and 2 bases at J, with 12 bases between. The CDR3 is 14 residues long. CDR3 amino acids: CASSLGLTTDTQYF. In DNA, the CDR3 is TGTGCCAGCAGCCTCGGACTAACCACAGATACGCAGTATTTT.

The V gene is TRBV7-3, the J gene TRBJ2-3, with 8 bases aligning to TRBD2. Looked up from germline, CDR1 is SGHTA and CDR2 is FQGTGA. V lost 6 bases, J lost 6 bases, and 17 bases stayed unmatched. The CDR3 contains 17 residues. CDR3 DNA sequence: TGTGCCAGCAGTTCTACGCCGGGACTAGGGGACAAGGATACGCAGTATTTT. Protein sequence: CASSSTPGLGDKDTQYF.

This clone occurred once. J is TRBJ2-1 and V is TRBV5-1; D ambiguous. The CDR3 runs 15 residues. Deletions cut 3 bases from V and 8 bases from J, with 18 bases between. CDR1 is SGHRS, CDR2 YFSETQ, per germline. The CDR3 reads CASSSVRTGLDEQFF. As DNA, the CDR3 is TGCGCCAGCAGCTCCGTAAGAACCGGGTTGGATGAGCAGTTCTTC.

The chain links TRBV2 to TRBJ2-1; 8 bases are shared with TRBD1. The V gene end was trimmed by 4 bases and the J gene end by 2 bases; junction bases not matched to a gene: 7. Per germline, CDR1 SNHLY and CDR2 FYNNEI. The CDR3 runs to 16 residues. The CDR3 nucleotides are TGTGCCAGCAGTGGAACCAGGGGGCTGACCTACAATGAGCAGTTCTTC. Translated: CASSGTRGLTYNEQFF.

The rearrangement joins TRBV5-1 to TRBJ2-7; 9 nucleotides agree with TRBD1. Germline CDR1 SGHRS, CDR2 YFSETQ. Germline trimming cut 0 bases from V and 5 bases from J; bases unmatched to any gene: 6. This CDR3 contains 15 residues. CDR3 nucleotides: TGCGCCAGCAGCTTGGCCCCAGGACAGGGGAACGAGCAGTACTTC. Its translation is CASSLAPGQGNEQYF.

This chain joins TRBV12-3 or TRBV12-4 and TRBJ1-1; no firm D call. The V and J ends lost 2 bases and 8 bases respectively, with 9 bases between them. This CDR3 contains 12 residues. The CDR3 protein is CASSLNSLEAFF. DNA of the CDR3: TGTGCCAGCAGTTTAAATAGTCTCGAAGCTTTCTTT.

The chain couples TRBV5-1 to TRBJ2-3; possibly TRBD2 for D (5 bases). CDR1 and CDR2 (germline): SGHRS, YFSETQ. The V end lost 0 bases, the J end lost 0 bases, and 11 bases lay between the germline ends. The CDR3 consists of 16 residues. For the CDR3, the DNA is TGCGCCAGCAGCTTGGGTGTAGCGCTAAGCACAGATACGCAGTATTTT. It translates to CASSLGVALSTDTQYF.

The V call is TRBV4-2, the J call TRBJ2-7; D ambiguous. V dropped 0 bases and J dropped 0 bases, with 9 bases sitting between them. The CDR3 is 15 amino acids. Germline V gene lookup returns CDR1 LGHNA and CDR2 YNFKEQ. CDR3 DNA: TGTGCCAGCAGCCAAGATATGTACAGCTCCTACGAGCAGTACTTC. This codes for CASSQDMYSSYEQYF.

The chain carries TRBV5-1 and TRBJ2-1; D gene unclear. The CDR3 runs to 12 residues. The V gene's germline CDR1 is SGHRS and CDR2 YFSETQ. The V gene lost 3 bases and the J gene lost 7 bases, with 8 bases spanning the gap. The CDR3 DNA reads TGCGCCAGCAGCTCCCCGGGTAATGAGCAGTTCTTC. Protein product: CASSSPGNEQFF.

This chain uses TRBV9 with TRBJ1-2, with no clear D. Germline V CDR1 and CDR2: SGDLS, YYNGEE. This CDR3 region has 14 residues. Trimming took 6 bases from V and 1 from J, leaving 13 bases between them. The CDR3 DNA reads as TGTGCCAGCACCTCGACCGCAGGTAACTATGGCTACACCTTC. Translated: CASTSTAGNYGYTF.

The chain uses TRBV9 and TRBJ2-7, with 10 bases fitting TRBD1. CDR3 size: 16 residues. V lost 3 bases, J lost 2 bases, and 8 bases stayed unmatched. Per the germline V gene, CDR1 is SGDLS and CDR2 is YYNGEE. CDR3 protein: CASSASTGGLPYEQYF. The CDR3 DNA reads TGTGCCAGCAGCGCGTCGACAGGGGGCCTACCCTACGAGCAGTACTTC. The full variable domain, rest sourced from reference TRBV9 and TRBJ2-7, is DSGVTQTPKHLITATGQRVTLRCSPRSGDLSVYWYQQSLDQGLQFLIQYYNGEERAKGNILERFSAQQFPDLHSELNLSSLELGDSALYFCASSASTGGLPYEQYFGPGTRLTVT.